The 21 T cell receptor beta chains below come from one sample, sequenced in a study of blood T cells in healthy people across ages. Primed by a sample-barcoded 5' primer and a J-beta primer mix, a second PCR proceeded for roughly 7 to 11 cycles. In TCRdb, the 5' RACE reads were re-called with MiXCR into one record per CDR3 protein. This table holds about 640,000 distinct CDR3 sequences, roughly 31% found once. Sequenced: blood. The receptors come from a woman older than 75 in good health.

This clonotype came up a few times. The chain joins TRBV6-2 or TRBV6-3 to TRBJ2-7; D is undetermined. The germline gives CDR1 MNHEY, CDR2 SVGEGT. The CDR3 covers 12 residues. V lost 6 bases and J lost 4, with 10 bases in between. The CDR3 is CASRQFFYEQYF. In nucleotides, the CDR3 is TGTGCCAGCAGACAGTTCTTTTACGAGCAGTACTTC.

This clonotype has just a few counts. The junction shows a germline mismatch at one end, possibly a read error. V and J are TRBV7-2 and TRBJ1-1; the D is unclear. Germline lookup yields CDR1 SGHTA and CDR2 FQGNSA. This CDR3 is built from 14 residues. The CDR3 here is CASRPSASNTGAFF. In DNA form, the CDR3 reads TGTGCCAGCAGACCCTCAGCGTCGAACACTGGAGCTTTCTTT.

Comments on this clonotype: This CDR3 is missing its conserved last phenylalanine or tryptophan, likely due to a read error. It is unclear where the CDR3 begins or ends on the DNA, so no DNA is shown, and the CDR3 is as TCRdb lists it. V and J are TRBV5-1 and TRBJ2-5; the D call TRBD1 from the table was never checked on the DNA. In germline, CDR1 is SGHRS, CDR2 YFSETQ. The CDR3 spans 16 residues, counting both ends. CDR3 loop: CASSLTGGQVRETQHN.

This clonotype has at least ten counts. The CDR3 region is CSARGPVDTQYF. CDR3 nucleotides: TGCAGTGCTAGAGGGCCCGTAGATACGCAGTATTTT. The chain couples TRBV20-1 to TRBJ2-3; no clear D. In germline, CDR1 is DFQATT, CDR2 SNEGSKA (reference sequence). The CDR3 spans 12 residues. Trimming cost V 1 base and J 5 bases, with 7 bases left between them.

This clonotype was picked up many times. CDR3 DNA sequence: TGTGCCAGCAGCTTCGGGTTAGGACTAGCCAGCACAGATACGCAGTATTTT. Protein: CASSFGLGLASTDTQYF. The chain is built from TRBV7-9 and TRBJ2-3, with 8 bases lining up with TRBD2. CDR3 length equals 17 residues. Germline V gives CDR1 SEHNR, CDR2 FQNEAQ (reference sequence). With V trimmed by 3 bases and J by 0 bases, 8 bases remained unmatched.

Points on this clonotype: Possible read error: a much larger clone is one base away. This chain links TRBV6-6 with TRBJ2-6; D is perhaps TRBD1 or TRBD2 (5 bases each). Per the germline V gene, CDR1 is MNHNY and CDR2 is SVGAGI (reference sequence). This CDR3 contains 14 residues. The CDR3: CASSPWTGANVRTF. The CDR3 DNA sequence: TGTGCCAGCAGTCCGTGGACTGGGGCCAACGTCCGGACTTTC.

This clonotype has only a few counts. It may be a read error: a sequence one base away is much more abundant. CDR3 in amino acids: CSAEEGAGIGETQYF. The CDR3, as DNA: TGCAGTGCTGAAGAGGGAGCGGGGATCGGAGAGACCCAGTACTTC. V is TRBV20-1 and J is TRBJ2-5; 7 nucleotides align to TRBD2. After removal of 5 bases from V and 4 bases from J, the junction contained 13 bases not matched to a gene. The CDR3 extends over 15 amino acids. The germline CDR1 and CDR2 sequences are DFQATT and SNEGSKA (reference sequence).

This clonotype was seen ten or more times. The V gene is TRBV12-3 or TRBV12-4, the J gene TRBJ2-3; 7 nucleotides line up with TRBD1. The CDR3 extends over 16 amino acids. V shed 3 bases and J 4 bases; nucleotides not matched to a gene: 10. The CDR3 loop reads CASSFGTPRGPDTQYF. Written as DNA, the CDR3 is TGTGCCAGCAGTTTCGGGACCCCTAGGGGGCCAGATACGCAGTATTTT.

The chain's CDR3 is CASSELRGTDTQYF. The CDR3 nucleotides read TGCGCCAGCAGTGAGCTGAGGGGCACAGATACGCAGTATTTT. This chain connects TRBV10-2 to TRBJ2-3; D is possibly TRBD2 (5 bases). The germline gives CDR1 WSHSY, CDR2 SAAADI. The V and J ends lost 2 bases and 1 base respectively, with 7 bases between them. The CDR3 covers 14 residues.

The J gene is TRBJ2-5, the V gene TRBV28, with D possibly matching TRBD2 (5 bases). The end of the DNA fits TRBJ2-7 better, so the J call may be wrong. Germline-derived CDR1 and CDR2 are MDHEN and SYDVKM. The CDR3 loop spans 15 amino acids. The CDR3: CASSLWRLEGYEQYF. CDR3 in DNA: TGTGCCAGCAGTTTGTGGAGGCTTGAGGGCTACGAGCAGTACTTC.

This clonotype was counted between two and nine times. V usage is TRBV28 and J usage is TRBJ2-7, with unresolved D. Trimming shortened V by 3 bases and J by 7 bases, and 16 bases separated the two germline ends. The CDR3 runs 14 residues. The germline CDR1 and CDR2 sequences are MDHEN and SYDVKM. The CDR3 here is CASSLKARLREQYF. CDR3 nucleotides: TGTGCCAGCAGTTTGAAGGCCAGGCTAAGGGAGCAGTACTTC.

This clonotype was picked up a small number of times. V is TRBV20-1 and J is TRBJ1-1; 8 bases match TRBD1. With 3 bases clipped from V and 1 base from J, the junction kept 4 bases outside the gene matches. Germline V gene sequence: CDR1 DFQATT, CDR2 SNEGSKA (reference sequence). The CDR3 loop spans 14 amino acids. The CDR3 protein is CSASKGTGNTEAFF. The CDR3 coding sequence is TGCAGTGCTAGTAAGGGGACAGGGAACACTGAAGCTTTCTTT.

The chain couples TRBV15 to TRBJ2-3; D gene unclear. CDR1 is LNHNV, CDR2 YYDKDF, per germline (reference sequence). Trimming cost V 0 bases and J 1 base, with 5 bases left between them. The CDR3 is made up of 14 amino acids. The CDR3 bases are TGTGCCACCAGCAGAGATGTGCGCACAGATACGCAGTATTTT. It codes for CATSRDVRTDTQYF.

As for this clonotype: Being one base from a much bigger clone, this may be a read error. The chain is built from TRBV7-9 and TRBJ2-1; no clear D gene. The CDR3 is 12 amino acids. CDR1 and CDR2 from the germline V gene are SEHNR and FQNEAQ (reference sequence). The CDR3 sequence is CASGLETGGQFF. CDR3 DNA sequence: TGTGCCAGCGGCTTAGAAACCGGTGGGCAGTTCTTC.

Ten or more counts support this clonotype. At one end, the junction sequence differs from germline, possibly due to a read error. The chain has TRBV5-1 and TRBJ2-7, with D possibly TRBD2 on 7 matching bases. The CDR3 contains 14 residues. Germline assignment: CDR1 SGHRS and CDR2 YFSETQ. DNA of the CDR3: TGTGCCAGCAGCTTAGTTGGGGGGGCTTACGAGCAGTACTTC. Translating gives CASSLVGGAYEQYF.

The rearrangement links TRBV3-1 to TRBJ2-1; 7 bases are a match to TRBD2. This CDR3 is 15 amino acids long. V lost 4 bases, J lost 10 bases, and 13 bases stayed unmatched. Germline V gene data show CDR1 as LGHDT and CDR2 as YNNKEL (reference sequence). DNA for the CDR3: TGTGCCAGCAGCCTGGGGACTACACTAACCTACGAGCAGTTCTTC. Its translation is CASSLGTTLTYEQFF.

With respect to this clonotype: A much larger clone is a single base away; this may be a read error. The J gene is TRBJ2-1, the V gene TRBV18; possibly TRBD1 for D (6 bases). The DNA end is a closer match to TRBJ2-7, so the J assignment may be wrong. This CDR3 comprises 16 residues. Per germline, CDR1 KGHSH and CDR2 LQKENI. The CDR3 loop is CASSPLGIVGGNEQYF. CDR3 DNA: TGTGCCAGCTCACCTCTGGGGATCGTTGGGGGCAATGAGCAGTACTTC.

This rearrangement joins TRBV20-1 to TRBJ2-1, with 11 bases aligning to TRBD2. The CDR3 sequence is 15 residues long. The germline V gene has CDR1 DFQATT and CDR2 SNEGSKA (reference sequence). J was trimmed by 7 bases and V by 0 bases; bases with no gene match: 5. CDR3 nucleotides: TGCAGTGCTAGAGATCAGAGACTAGCGGGAAATGAGCAGTTCTTC. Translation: CSARDQRLAGNEQFF.

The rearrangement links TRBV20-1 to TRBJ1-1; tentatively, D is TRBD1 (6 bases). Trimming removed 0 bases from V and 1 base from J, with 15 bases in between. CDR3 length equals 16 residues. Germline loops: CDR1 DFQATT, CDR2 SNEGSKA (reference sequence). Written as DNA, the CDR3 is TGCAGTGCTAGAGATGCGGGGGGGCTTCCGAACACTGAAGCTTTCTTT. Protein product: CSARDAGGLPNTEAFF.

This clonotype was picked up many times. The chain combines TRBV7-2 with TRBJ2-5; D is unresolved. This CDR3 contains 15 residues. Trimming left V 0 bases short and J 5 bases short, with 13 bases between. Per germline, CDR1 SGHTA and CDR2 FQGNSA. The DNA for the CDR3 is TGTGCCAGCAGCTTAGCGTGGGCTCCAGAGGAGACCCAGTACTTC. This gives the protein CASSLAWAPEETQYF.

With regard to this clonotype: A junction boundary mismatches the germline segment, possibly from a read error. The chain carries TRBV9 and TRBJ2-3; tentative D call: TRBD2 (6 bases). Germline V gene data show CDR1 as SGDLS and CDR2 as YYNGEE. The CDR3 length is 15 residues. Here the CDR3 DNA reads TGCGCCAGCAGCTTGACTAGTCGTAGCGCAGATACGCAGTATTTT. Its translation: CASSLTSRSADTQYF.